The rows below give T cell receptor beta chains drawn from one sample of a study of CD8 T cells in Susac syndrome. TCRdb called the immunoSEQ multiplex PCR reads again in MiXCR, with one record for every CDR3 protein. The table lists approximately 150,000 distinct CDR3 sequences, roughly 80% of them singletons. Sequencing was carried out using CD8+ T cells from PBMCs. The origin of the receptors is a human donor with multiple sclerosis. The conserved cysteine and the conserved F or W are not part of the CDR3 here.

v_gene: TRBV12-5; CDR3aa: ASGTGTGKVDTEAF
v_gene: TRBV28; CDR3aa: ASSLISSDTQY
v_gene: TRBV28; CDR3aa: ASSFLAGNNEQF
v_gene: TRBV29-1; CDR3aa: SVGSSGANVLT
v_gene: TRBV5-6; CDR3aa: ASSPPRWTLMNTEAF
v_gene: TRBV12-3/TRBV12-4; CDR3aa: AKVATRGNTGELF
v_gene: TRBV19; CDR3aa: ASSIGTGVGNEQF
v_gene: TRBV27; CDR3aa: ASSLSPPQQNTGELF
v_gene: TRBV19; CDR3aa: ASSIFRGRLNTEAF
v_gene: TRBV11-2; CDR3aa: ASSERTSGVFGTQY
v_gene: TRBV6-1; CDR3aa: ASSQTGTGGPGGYT
v_gene: TRBV19; CDR3aa: ASSMTWKGNEQF
v_gene: TRBV29-1; CDR3aa: SVPFGVVNTEAF
v_gene: TRBV4-3; CDR3aa: ASSQGWTGGPGNEQF
v_gene: TRBV4-1; CDR3aa: ASSQDLIGTVPTSHYNEQF
v_gene: TRBV5-6; CDR3aa: ASSLNTGELF
v_gene: TRBV29-1; CDR3aa: SFPTSGIDNEQF
v_gene: TRBV5-6; CDR3aa: ASSYRDIQY
v_gene: TRBV28; CDR3aa: ASSLPLTGDQPQH
v_gene: TRBV29-1; CDR3aa: SVEEIFGTDEKLF
v_gene: TRBV7-9; CDR3aa: ASSPWTGGNSPLH
v_gene: TRBV4-1; CDR3aa: ASSQDRGGGAETQY
v_gene: TRBV6-5; CDR3aa: ASSYVGGELF
v_gene: TRBV12-3/TRBV12-4; CDR3aa: ASTHGDGAGDTQY
v_gene: TRBV5-8; CDR3aa: ASSESWGRETQY
v_gene: TRBV7-2; CDR3aa: ASMLRDGETQY
v_gene: TRBV11-2; CDR3aa: ASSLLAGTSGRNGNGELF
v_gene: TRBV27; CDR3aa: ASKYRTATSYGELF
v_gene: TRBV10-3; CDR3aa: AIKDGSGVYEQY
v_gene: TRBV5-6; CDR3aa: ASSLGGILQETQY
v_gene: TRBV30; CDR3aa: ASDTEGEQY
v_gene: TRBV28; CDR3aa: ASRYPGTDNSYEQY
v_gene: TRBV18; CDR3aa: ASSPDPNTEAF
v_gene: TRBV20-1; CDR3aa: SAPPVSSYEQY
v_gene: TRBV4-3; CDR3aa: ASSQLIGDNQPQH
v_gene: TRBV7-9; CDR3aa: ASSLVSGQGAGELF
v_gene: TRBV19; CDR3aa: ASSIVTQTGRTTYGYT
v_gene: TRBV5-5; CDR3aa: ASSLADSGANVLT
v_gene: TRBV5-1; CDR3aa: ASSSTNYYNEQF
v_gene: TRBV9; CDR3aa: ASGEGLALNEQF
v_gene: TRBV6-2/TRBV6-3; CDR3aa: ASSYSLAGFGTDTQY
v_gene: TRBV7-2; CDR3aa: ASSPQETQY
v_gene: TRBV10-3; CDR3aa: AITAAPGNTIY